This T cell receptor beta chain derives from a study of control samples from healthy donors and cancer patients. Germline loops: CDR1 MNHEY, CDR2 SVGEGT. Both ends counted, the CDR3 spans 11 residues. Some clones are missing from TCRdb's copy, which holds only in-frame ones; the method was immunoSEQ multiplex PCR. Of some 97,000 clones in the sample, roughly 87% were seen once. Points on this clone: No DNA is shown, since the ends of the CDR3 on it are uncertain; the CDR3 is the one TCRdb lists.

The rearrangement links TRBV6-2 or TRBV6-3 to TRBJ2-1; the table's D gene call, TRBD1, was not cross checked with the DNA. Sequenced material: blood. The origin of this receptor is a woman aged 50 to 65 in good health. The CDR3 spells CASSFGTGSFF.